Following are 5 T cell receptor beta chains from one sample sequenced in a study of blood T cell repertoires in COVID-19. The repertoire was sequenced with immunoSEQ multiplex PCR; TCRdb's copy has only in-frame clones and lacks some. Among about 170,000 clones listed, approximately 81% were seen once. Sequences were obtained from peripheral blood. These receptors came from a woman of 80 years or more with active or convalescent COVID-19.

The chain employs TRBV9 and TRBJ1-3; D perhaps matches TRBD1 (5 bases). Trimming took 3 bases from V and 4 from J, leaving 14 bases between them. Germline CDR1 is SGDLS and CDR2 is YYNGEE. The length of the CDR3 is 15 residues. The CDR3 spells CASSANRLGGNTIYF. The CDR3 region has the DNA TGTGCCAGCAGCGCCAACAGGTTAGGAGGAAACACCATATATTTT. The variable domain in full, completed from reference TRBV9 and TRBJ1-3, reads DSGVTQTPKHLITATGQRVTLRCSPRSGDLSVYWYQQSLDQGLQFLIQYYNGEERAKGNILERFSAQQFPDLHSELNLSSLELGDSALYFCASSANRLGGNTIYFGEGSWLTVV.

V is TRBV12-3 or TRBV12-4 and J is TRBJ1-1, with D possibly matching TRBD1 (5 bases). This CDR3 comprises 13 residues. V was trimmed by 6 bases and J by 1 base, leaving 9 bases between them. Written as DNA, the CDR3 is TGTGCCAGCAGAAATCAGGGGAACACTGAAGCTTTCTTT. Translating gives CASRNQGNTEAFF.

Only one count was recorded for this clone. The chain has TRBV5-6 and TRBJ2-1; the D gene is possibly TRBD2 (5 bases). V lost 4 bases and J 0 bases, leaving 14 bases between the germline ends. The CDR3 runs to 16 residues. The germline V gene encodes CDR1 SGHDT and CDR2 YYEEEE. The CDR3 is CASSLEGSGSYNEQFF. CDR3 DNA sequence: TGTGCCAGCAGCCTCGAGGGATCCGGCTCCTACAATGAGCAGTTCTTC.

CDR3 in amino acids: CSASWPSLSYNEQFF. The DNA of the CDR3 is TGCAGTGCTAGTTGGCCCTCCTTGTCCTACAATGAGCAGTTCTTC. This chain links TRBV20-1 with TRBJ2-1; D gene uncertain. V dropped 3 bases and J dropped 1 base, with 13 bases sitting between them. Germline V gene data show CDR1 as DFQATT and CDR2 as SNEGSKA (reference sequence). The length of the CDR3 is 15 residues.

The rearrangement uses TRBV24-1 and TRBJ1-2; D possibly corresponds to TRBD1 (5 bases). CDR3 size: 14 residues. The germline V gene encodes CDR1 KGHDR and CDR2 SFDVKD. Trimming took 4 bases from V and 6 from J, leaving 14 bases between them. CDR3: CATSDPTDYNGYTF. The CDR3 region has the DNA TGTGCCACCAGTGACCCGACAGATTACAATGGCTACACCTTC.